Sequencing of this T cell receptor beta chain was carried out in a study of blood T cell repertoires in COVID-19 (dated by TCRdb to 2020 to 2021). The study in broad terms: Samples covering the acute and convalescent phases of COVID-19 were provided by collaborators in the United States, Italy and Spain. Samples were obtained from the ongoing ImmuneRACE study (first 160 participants) and from over 1,000 subjects provided by 6 global collaborators. The prospective study material was composed of cDNA or gDNA derived from T cells, B-cell-depleted T cells, or PBMCs. HLA class I and class II types, where available, came from metadata supplied by the sample provider rather than from assay-based typing. The sample metadata nearly always contained a de-identified subject ID, COVID-19 status, age in years and sex. Deeply sampled blood TCRbeta repertoires from subjects exposed to, actively infected with, or recovered from COVID-19 were included in the dataset. The repertoires were released in a freely available public database intended as a resource for research on the immune response to SARS-CoV-2. Results the study describes overall, beyond this receptor: The quantity of clinical and demographic metadata differed by source and by participant and was supplied without curation.

The immunoSEQ Assay, a bias-controlled multiplex PCR, was used to amplify TCRbeta CDR3 regions from genomic DNA. Under the source paper's analysis protocol: The number of nucleated cells in each sample was estimated from the amplification of reference gene primers within the assay. To quantify the absolute abundance of each unique TCRbeta CDR3 rearrangement, sequence reads were collapsed and filtered. For each sample, productive Simpson clonality was calculated as the square root of Simpson's diversity index over productive rearrangements. TCRdb retrieved this table from immuneACCESS and kept in-frame rearrangements only. Not all clones are present; in checked studies, unresolved V genes account for under half, and no reason is known for the remainder. V and J calls and clone size are given by that table; D and trimming were obtained from the DNA. The sample table shows 310,000 or so clones, and about nine tenths are seen once. Jointly, the top ten make up more than 9% of the sample.

Participants in the prospective study were enrolled through a virtual design, were aged about 18 to 90 years, and lived in 20 to 30 United States geographic areas. Cohort assignment in the prospective study relied on participant-reported clinical history from a screening survey and a study questionnaire. Recovered participants in ImmuneRACE Cohort 3 were defined by two consecutive negative NP/OP PCR tests, clearance by a healthcare professional, or resolution of symptoms. In the prospective study, whole blood, serum and a nasopharyngeal or oropharyngeal swab were collected from each participant by mobile phlebotomists. Participants in the prospective study had the option to provide additional blood draws and questionnaires over a roughly two-month period. Blood samples from the prospective study were shipped frozen or at room temperature prior to DNA extraction. V loses 1 base of germline sequence and J loses 2 bases, and the interval between the two ends is 18 bases. From the cysteine through the phenylalanine, the CDR3 covers 18 amino acids. The retained sequence is limited to the CDR3, 54 bases, with the frame set at the first base. Looking up the germline V gene yields CDR1 MNHNS and CDR2 SASEGT.

In regard to this clone: Its antigen is still unknown. Per-base qualities were not stored, and no clone one base away is much larger.

The source is a woman between 18 and 29 years old who had recovered from COVID-19. The chain joins TRBV6-1 to TRBJ1-5; the D gene is perhaps TRBD1, from 5 matching bases. Sequencing was done on a sample of PBMCs or T cells enriched from blood (not recorded which). The nucleotide sequence reads as follows: TGTGCCAGCAGTGAAGTCCCCCTAGCAGGAGGGGGCAATCAGCCCCAGCATTTT. Its protein reads: CASSEVPLAGGGNQPQHF.